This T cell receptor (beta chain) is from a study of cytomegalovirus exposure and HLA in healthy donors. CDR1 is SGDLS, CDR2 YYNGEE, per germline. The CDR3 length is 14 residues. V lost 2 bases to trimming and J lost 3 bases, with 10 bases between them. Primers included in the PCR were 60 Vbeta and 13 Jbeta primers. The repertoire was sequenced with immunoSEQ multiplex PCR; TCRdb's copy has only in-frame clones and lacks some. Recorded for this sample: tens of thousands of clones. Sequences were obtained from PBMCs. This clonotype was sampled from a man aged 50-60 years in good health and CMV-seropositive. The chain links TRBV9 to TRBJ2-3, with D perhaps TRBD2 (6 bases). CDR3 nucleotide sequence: TGTGCCAGCAGCGTGGGGAGGCAGACAGATACGCAGTATTTT. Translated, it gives CASSVGRQTDTQYF.